The 21 T cell receptor beta chains listed next were all sequenced from one sample in a study of tumor-infiltrating lymphocytes in primary liver carcinoma. Without any cell sorting, roughly 20-30 mg of bulk tissue yielded co-extracted RNA and DNA. Priming with a constant-region primer yielded TCR beta cDNA from about 450 ng total RNA. For TCR beta, libraries were produced by three nested multiplex PCR rounds using slightly modified ARM-PCR. TRBV1-TRBV30 forward and Cbeta reverse primers drove the first two roughly 10-cycle rounds. TCRdb redid the calling of the multiplex PCR reads with MiXCR, one entry per CDR3 protein. Among more than 75,000 distinct CDR3 sequences listed, around 70% were seen once. Sequenced input: liver tumor tissue from sampling region 1. Specified subset: tumor region T1, superior pole. These receptors were obtained from a middle-aged man with primary liver carcinoma and hepatitis B virus infection.

As for this clonotype: The junction departs from germline at one end; a sequencing error may be responsible. The rearrangement links TRBV12-3 or TRBV12-4 to TRBJ1-6, with 7 bases lining up with TRBD1. CDR3 size: 15 residues. In DNA form, the CDR3 reads TGTGCCAGCAGCTCCACGACAGGGCTTAATTCATCCCTCCACTTT. Protein product: CASSSTTGLNSSLHF.

On this clonotype: At one of its ends the junction is not consistent with the germline gene, which may arise from a read error. CDR3 loop: CASRPTGRDEQLF. In DNA, the CDR3 is TGTGCCAGCAGACCCACAGGTCGTGATGAGCAATTATTC. The chain couples TRBV11-2 to TRBJ2-1; a weak D match, TRBD1 (5 bases). The germline CDR1 and CDR2 sequences are SGHAT and FQNNGV. The CDR3 totals 13 residues.

About this clonotype: A clone one base away is much larger, so this may be a read error. The V gene is TRBV28, the J gene TRBJ2-7, with 7 positions matching TRBD1. The germline V gene encodes CDR1 MDHEN and CDR2 SYDVKM. This CDR3 region has 14 residues. CDR3 DNA: TGTGTCAGCAGTGGGGAAGGGGGCGCGTACGAGCAGTACTTC. Translated, it gives CVSSGEGGAYEQYF.

This clonotype was detected many times. The rearrangement links TRBV4-2 to TRBJ2-2; TRBD2 might be the D (7 bases). The CDR3 has 15 amino acids. Germline CDR1 LGHNA, CDR2 YNFKEQ. V was clipped by 4 bases and J by 5 bases, with 14 bases between them. The CDR3 nucleotides read TGTGCCAGCAGCCCCGGGGGGCCGCGGACCGGGGAGCTGTTTTTT. It is translated as CASSPGGPRTGELFF.

This clonotype has only a few counts. A clone one base away is much larger, so this may be a read error. The chain links TRBV5-4 to TRBJ2-2; tentative D call: TRBD2 (6 bases). The CDR3 has 16 amino acids. Trimming shortened V by 6 bases and J by 2 bases, and 17 bases separated the two germline ends. CDR1 is SGHNT and CDR2 is YYREEE in the germline V gene (reference sequence). The CDR3 loop is CASTLDLATNTGELFF. CDR3 DNA sequence: TGTGCCAGCACCCTCGACCTAGCGACCAACACCGGGGAGCTGTTTTTT.

This clonotype was counted many times. V and J are TRBV5-1 and TRBJ2-2; D gene uncertain. Trimming took 5 bases from V and 3 from J, leaving 11 bases between them. This CDR3 has 14 residues. Germline CDR1 is SGHRS and CDR2 is YFSETQ. The CDR3 here is CASSPDPHTGELFF. CDR3 coding DNA: TGCGCCAGCAGTCCAGACCCCCACACCGGGGAGCTGTTTTTT.

A single count supports this clonotype. Possible read error: a much larger clone is one base away. The chain employs TRBV28 and TRBJ2-1; perhaps TRBD2 as D (6 bases). This CDR3 region has 14 residues. Germline V CDR1 and CDR2: MDHEN, SYDVKM. The CDR3 DNA sequence: TGTGCCAGCAGTTTCTCTAGCGAGAGCAATGAGCAGTTATTC. This translates into CASSFSSESNEQLF.

Turning to this clonotype: One junction end does not reproduce the germline sequence, and a read error may be involved. The chain links TRBV6-5 to TRBJ1-1; D is undetermined. The CDR3 runs to 13 residues. The germline V gene has CDR1 MNHEY and CDR2 SVGAGI. The CDR3 here is CASSSSRVGEASF. For the CDR3, the DNA is TGTGCCAGCAGTTCCAGTAGGGTCGGGGAAGCTTCCTTT.

To note about this clonotype: Mismatch with germline at one junction end may stem from a read error. The chain carries TRBV11-2 and TRBJ2-1; 8 nucleotides align to TRBD2. Per the germline V gene, CDR1 is SGHAT and CDR2 is FQNNGV. The CDR3 contains 16 residues. The CDR3 is CAGSLDTGLAMGKQFF. The CDR3 DNA reads as TGTGCCGGCAGCTTGGATACCGGACTAGCCATGGGTAAGCAGTTCTTC.

In regard to this clonotype: Since the CDR3 does not end with the conserved phenylalanine or tryptophan, this likely comes from a read error. The chain links TRBV10-3 to TRBJ2-2; D is possibly TRBD1 (6 bases). Germline loops: CDR1 ENHRY, CDR2 SYGVKD. Between the trimmed V and J ends, which lost 0 bases and 5 bases, there was a span of 13 bases. The CDR3 is 16 residues long. CDR3 sequence (DNA): TGTGCCATCAGTGAGTCACAGGGAGTGGGGACCGGGGAGCTGTTTTCT. It specifies CAISESQGVGTGELFS.

Notes on this clonotype: The CDR3 ends on some other residue instead of the conserved phenylalanine or tryptophan, so this is likely a read error. It is unclear where the CDR3 begins or ends on the DNA, so no DNA is shown, and the CDR3 is as TCRdb lists it. This chain joins TRBV13 and TRBJ2-7; TRBD1 reflects the table's D call only, with no check against the DNA. The germline V gene has CDR1 PRHDT and CDR2 FYEKMQ (reference sequence). The CDR3 has 13 amino acids, counting both end residues. The CDR3 loop is CASSIRQNNERYL.

This clonotype was recorded many times. The chain recombines TRBV21-1 with TRBJ2-1; the table's TRBD2 call for D was not verified on the DNA. TRBV21-1 is a pseudogene locus. The CDR3 runs 19 residues. The CDR3: CASSKGRLAGQRPRNEQFF. DNA of the CDR3: TGTGCCAGCAGCAAAGGGCGACTAGCGGGACAAAGGCCCCGGAATGAGCAGTTCTTC.

The chain has TRBV6-1 and TRBJ1-4, with unresolved D. This CDR3 comprises 14 residues. The germline V gene encodes CDR1 MNHNS and CDR2 SASEGT. V gave up 8 bases and J gave up 5 bases, with 15 bases separating them. For the CDR3, the DNA is TGTGCCAGCTGTGGGGAAAGGGCGAATGAAAAACTGTTTTTT. Protein: CASCGERANEKLFF.

Details on this clonotype: Relative to the germline gene, one junction end is altered; a read error may explain this. The chain has TRBV10-3 and TRBJ2-3; 14 nucleotides agree with TRBD2. The CDR3 sequence is 17 residues long. Germline V gene sequence: CDR1 ENHRY, CDR2 SYGVKD. CDR3 region: CTISGSSGTSGRDTLYF. DNA for the CDR3: TGTACCATCAGTGGTTCTTCCGGGACTAGCGGGAGAGATACGCTGTATTTT.

As to this clonotype: The junction departs from germline at one end; a sequencing error may be responsible. This chain links TRBV4-1 with TRBJ2-7, with 8 bases that match TRBD2. The germline CDR1 and CDR2 sequences are MGHRA and YSYEKL. The CDR3 has 14 residues. As DNA, the CDR3 is TGCGCTAGCAGCCAAGATCTACTAGCGGAAGATCAGCACTTC. Protein: CASSQDLLAEDQHF.

The table lists this clonotype with many counts. A read error may produce the germline difference seen at one junction end. J is TRBJ2-3 and V is TRBV28, with 7 positions matching TRBD1. The germline gives CDR1 MDHEN, CDR2 SYDVKM. The CDR3 extends over 14 amino acids. The CDR3 DNA follows: TGCGCCAGCAGCCCAACAGGGGACACAGATACGCAGTATTTT. Protein: CASSPTGDTDTQYF.

For this clonotype: This CDR3 fails to terminate in the conserved phenylalanine or tryptophan, so it likely reflects a read error. It is unclear where the CDR3 begins or ends on the DNA, so no DNA is shown, and the CDR3 is as TCRdb lists it. This chain links TRBV29-1 with TRBJ1-2; the table's D call, TRBD1, has no DNA check behind it. The germline CDR1 and CDR2 sequences are SQVTM and ANQGSEA. The CDR3 has 12 residues if both end residues are counted. The CDR3 spells CSTRQENYGYTS.

This clonotype was detected only a few times. The chain joins TRBV7-9 to TRBJ1-2; 7 bases are a match to TRBD1. The germline CDR1 and CDR2 sequences are SEHNR and FQNEAQ (reference sequence). Unmatched junction bases numbered 8, after V lost 5 bases and J lost 8 bases. This CDR3 region has 13 residues. The CDR3: CASSLTGIYGYTF. The CDR3 nucleotides read TGTGCCAGCAGCCTGACAGGGATTTACGGCTACACCTTC.

The V call is TRBV7-9, the J call TRBJ1-5, with D unclear. Germline CDR1 and CDR2: SEHNR and FQNEAQ (reference sequence). CDR3 length equals 13 residues. The V and J ends lost 5 bases and 10 bases respectively, with 15 bases between them. The CDR3 nucleotides are TGTGCCAGCAGCAACATGGAGATCCATCCCCAGCATTTT. This codes for CASSNMEIHPQHF. Filled out from reference TRBV7-9 and TRBJ1-5, the complete variable domain reads DTGVSQNPRHKITKRGQNVTFRCDPISEHNRLYWYRQTLGQGPEFLTYFQNEAQLEKSRLLSDRFSAERPKGSFSTLEIQRTEQGDSAMYLCASSNMEIHPQHFGDGTRLSIL.

In the case of this clonotype: This may arise from a read error, as a much more abundant clone is one base away. The V gene is TRBV5-1, the J gene TRBJ2-3; D may be TRBD2 (5 bases). The CDR3 sequence is 15 residues long. The V gene's germline CDR1 is SGHRS and CDR2 YFSETQ. Trimming removed 0 bases at V and 2 bases at J, with 10 bases between. The CDR3 bases are TGCGCCAGCAGCTTGGCCGGGAATCCCACAGATACGCAGTATTTT. As protein: CASSLAGNPTDTQYF.

There are many counts of this clonotype. The rearrangement joins TRBV29-1 to TRBJ2-3; no reliable D call. This CDR3 has 12 residues. CDR1 is SQVTM and CDR2 is ANQGSEA in the germline V gene. Trimming stripped 3 bases from V and 0 bases from J, with 4 bases between. CDR3 DNA: TGCAGCGTTGACCTAAGCACAGATACGCAGTATTTT. Its translation: CSVDLSTDTQYF.